This is a list of T cell receptor beta chains from one sample in a study of memory CD4+ T cells and cytomegalovirus serostatus. Using immunoSEQ multiplex PCR, the repertoire was profiled, and TCRdb retains in-frame clones only, with some absent. The sample includes about 62,000 clones, approximately 80% of them seen just once. The sequencing input was memory CD4+ T cells from blood. These TCRs come from an adult in good health and CMV-seropositive. CDR3s include the opening cysteine and the closing phenylalanine or tryptophan. The order of the fields is J gene, clone size, D gene, CDR3 length, V gene, CDR3 protein, CDR3 DNA. A D gene is named only where the DNA matches it firmly. A clone size is listed for some rows: how often the clone was seen (once, few, many), or a class if it is expanded.

>TRBJ2-5|-|-|8|TRBV7-3
CAGGTQYF
TGTGCCGGGGGGACCCAGTACTTC
>TRBJ1-1|-|-|16|TRBV28
CASSLSGQGRNTEAFF
TGTGCCAGCAGTTTATCTGGTCAGGGAAGAAACACTGAAGCTTTCTTT
>TRBJ2-1|-|-|15|TRBV5-1
CASSSRQGGDNEQFF
TGCGCCAGCAGCTCCCGACAGGGCGGGGACAATGAGCAGTTCTTC
>TRBJ1-1|-|TRBD1|13|TRBV7-9
CASSGTGFRGAFF
TGTGCCAGCAGCGGGACAGGCTTCCGGGGGGCTTTCTTT
>TRBJ1-3|-|-|17|TRBV19
CASSIAEATSSGNTIYF
TGTGCCAGTAGTATAGCGGAAGCAACCAGCTCTGGAAACACCATATATTTT
>TRBJ2-1|-|-|13|TRBV19
CASSLGQNNEQFF
TGTGCCAGTAGTCTAGGTCAGAACAATGAGCAGTTCTTC
>TRBJ1-6|few|-|12|TRBV7-9
CASSLVNSPLHF
TGTGCCAGCAGCTTAGTTAATTCACCCCTCCACTTT
>TRBJ1-5|-|-|16|TRBV18
CASSFDRADSNQPQHF
TGTGCCAGCTCATTCGACAGAGCCGATAGCAATCAGCCCCAGCATTTT
>TRBJ1-1|once|TRBD1|15|TRBV11-3
CASSQSGGLNTEAFF
TGTGCCAGCAGCCAGTCAGGGGGCCTGAACACTGAAGCTTTCTTT
>TRBJ1-4|-|-|15|TRBV27
CASRGRGASREKLFF
TGTGCCAGCCGCGGCAGGGGCGCCAGCAGGGAAAAACTGTTTTTT
>TRBJ2-7|-|TRBD1|12|TRBV6-1
CASRDRGYEQYF
TGTGCCAGCAGGGACAGGGGGTACGAGCAGTACTTC
>TRBJ2-7|once|TRBD1|15|TRBV5-4
CASSLDGQGAYEQYF
TGTGCCAGCAGCTTGGATGGACAGGGAGCCTACGAGCAGTACTTC